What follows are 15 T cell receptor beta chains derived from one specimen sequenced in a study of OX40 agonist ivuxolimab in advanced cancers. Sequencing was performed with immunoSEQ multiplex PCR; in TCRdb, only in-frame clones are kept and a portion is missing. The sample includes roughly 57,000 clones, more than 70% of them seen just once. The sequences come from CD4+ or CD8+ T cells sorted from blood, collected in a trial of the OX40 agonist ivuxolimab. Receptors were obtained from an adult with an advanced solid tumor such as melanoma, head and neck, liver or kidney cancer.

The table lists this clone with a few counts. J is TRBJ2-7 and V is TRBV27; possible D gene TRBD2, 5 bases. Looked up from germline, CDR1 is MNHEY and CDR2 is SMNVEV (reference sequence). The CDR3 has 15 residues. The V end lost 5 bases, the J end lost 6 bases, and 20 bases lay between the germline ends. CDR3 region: CASSPWTGRVGEQYF. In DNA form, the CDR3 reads TGTGCCAGCAGTCCTTGGACTGGTCGGGTCGGCGAGCAGTACTTC.

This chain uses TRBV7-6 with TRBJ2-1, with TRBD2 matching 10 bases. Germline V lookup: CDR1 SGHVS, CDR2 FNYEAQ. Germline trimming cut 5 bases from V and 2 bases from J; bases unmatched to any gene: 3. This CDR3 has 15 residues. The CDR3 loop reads CASSPTSGPYNEQFF. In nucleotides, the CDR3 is TGTGCCAGCAGCCCGACTAGCGGGCCCTACAATGAGCAGTTCTTC.

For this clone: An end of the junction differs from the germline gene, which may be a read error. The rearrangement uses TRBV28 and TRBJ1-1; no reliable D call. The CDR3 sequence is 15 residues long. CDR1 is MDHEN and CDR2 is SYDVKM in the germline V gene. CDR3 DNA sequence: TGTGTCAGCACCCCGAGGCCTCCCGGGTTCGCTGAAGCTTTCTTT. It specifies CVSTPRPPGFAEAFF.

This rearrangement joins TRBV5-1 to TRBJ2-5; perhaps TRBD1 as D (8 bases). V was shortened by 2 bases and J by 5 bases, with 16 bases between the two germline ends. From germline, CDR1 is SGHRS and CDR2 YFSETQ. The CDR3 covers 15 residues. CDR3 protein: CASSLRTGRDETQYF. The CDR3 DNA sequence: TGCGCCAGCAGCTTAAGGACAGGGAGGGATGAGACCCAGTACTTC.

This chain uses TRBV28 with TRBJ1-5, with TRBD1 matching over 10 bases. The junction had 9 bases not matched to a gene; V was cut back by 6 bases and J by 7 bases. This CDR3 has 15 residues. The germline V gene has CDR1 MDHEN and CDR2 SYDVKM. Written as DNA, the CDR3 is TGTGCCAGCAGGCCCTCGGACAGGGGGAGACAGCCCCAGCATTTT. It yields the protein CASRPSDRGRQPQHF.

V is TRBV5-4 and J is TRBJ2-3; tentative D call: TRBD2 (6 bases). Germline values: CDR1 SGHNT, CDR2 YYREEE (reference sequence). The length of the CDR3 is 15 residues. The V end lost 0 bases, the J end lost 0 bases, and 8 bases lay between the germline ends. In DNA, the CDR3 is TGTGCCAGCAGCTTGGCCGCGGGAAGCACAGATACGCAGTATTTT. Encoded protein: CASSLAAGSTDTQYF.

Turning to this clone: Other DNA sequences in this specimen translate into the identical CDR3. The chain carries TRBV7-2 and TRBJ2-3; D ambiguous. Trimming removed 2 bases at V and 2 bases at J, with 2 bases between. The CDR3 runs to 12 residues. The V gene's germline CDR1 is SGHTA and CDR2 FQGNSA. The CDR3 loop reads CASSLSTDTQYF. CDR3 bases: TGTGCCAGCAGCTTATCCACAGATACGCAGTATTTT.

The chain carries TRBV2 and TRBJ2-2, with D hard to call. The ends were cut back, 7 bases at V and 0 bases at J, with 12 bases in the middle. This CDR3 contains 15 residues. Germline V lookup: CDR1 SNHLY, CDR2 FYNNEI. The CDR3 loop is CASKGTVANTGELFF. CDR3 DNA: TGTGCCAGCAAGGGCACAGTGGCGAACACCGGGGAGCTGTTTTTT.

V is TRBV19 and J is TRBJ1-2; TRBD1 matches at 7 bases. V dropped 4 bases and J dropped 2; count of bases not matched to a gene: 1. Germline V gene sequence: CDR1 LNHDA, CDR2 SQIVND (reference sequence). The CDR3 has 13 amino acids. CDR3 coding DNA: TGTGCCAGTAGTACGACAGGGAACTATGGCTACACCTTC. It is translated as CASSTTGNYGYTF.

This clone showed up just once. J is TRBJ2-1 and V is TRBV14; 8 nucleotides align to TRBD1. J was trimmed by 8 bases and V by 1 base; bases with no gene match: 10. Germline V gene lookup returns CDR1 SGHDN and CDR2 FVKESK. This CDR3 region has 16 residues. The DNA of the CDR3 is TGTGCCAGCAGCCAAGGGGTGCGTGACAGGGGATATGAGCAGTTCTTC. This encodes CASSQGVRDRGYEQFF.

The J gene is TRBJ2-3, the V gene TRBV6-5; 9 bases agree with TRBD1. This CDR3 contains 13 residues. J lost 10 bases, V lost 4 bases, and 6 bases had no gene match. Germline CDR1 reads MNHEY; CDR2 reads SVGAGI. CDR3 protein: CASSLQGALSQYF. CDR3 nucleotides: TGTGCCAGCAGTTTACAGGGGGCCCTTTCGCAGTATTTT.

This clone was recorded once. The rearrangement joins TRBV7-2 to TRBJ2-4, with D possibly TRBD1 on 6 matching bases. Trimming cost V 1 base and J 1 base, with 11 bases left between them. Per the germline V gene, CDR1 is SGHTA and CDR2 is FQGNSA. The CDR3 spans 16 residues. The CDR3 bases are TGTGCCAGCAGCTTAGTCCGCAGGGGTGCCAAAAACATTCAGTACTTC. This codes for CASSLVRRGAKNIQYF.

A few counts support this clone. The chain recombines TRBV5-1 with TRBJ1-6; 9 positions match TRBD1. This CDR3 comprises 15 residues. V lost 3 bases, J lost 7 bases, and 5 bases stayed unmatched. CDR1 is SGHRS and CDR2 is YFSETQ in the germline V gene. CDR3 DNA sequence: TGCGCCAGCAGCTGGGGACAGGGAGGGAATTCACCCCTCCACTTT. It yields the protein CASSWGQGGNSPLHF.

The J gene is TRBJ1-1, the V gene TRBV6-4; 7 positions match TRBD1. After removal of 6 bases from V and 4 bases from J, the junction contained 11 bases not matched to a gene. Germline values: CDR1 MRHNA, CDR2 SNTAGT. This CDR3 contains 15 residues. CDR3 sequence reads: CASRLTGTASTEAFF. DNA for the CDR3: TGTGCCAGCAGACTTACCGGGACAGCAAGCACTGAAGCTTTCTTT.

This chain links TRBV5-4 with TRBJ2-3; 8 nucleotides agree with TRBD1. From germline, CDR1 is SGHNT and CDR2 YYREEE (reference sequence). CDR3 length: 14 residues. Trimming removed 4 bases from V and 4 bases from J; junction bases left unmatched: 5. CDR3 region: CASSPLQGADTQYF. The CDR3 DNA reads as TGTGCCAGCAGCCCCTTACAGGGGGCAGATACGCAGTATTTT. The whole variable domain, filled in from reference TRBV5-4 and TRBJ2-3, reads ETGVTQSPTHLIKTRGQQVTLRCSSQSGHNTVSWYQQALGQGPQFIFQYYREEENGRGNFPPRFSGLQFPNYSSELNVNALELDDSALYLCASSPLQGADTQYFGPGTRLTVL.